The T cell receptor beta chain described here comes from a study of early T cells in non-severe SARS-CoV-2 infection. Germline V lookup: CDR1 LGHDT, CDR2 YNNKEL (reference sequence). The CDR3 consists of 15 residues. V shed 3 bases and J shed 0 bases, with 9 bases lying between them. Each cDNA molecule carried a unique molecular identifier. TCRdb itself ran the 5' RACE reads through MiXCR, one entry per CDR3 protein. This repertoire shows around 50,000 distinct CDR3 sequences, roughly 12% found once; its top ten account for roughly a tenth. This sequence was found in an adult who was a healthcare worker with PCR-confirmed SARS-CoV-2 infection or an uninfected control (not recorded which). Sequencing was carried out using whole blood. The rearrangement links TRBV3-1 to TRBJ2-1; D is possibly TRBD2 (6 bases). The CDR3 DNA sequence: TGTGCCAGCAGCCATGGAGGGAGCTCCTACAATGAGCAGTTCTTC. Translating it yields CASSHGGSSYNEQFF.